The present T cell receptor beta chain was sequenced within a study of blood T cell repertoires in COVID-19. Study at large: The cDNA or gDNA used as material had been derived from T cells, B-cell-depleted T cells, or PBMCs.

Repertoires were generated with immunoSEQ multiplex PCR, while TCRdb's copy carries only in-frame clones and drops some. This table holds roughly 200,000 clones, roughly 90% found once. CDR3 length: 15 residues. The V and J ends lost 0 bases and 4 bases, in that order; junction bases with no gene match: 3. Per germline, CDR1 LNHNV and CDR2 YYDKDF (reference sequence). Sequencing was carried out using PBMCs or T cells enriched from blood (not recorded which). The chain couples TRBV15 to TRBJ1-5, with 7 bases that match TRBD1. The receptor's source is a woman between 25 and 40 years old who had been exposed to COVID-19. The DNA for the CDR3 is TGTGCCACCAGCAGAGATTTACAGGGGAATCAGCCCCAGCATTTT. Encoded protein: CATSRDLQGNQPQHF. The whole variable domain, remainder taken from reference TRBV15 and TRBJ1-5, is DAMVIQNPRYQVTQFGKPVTLSCSQTLNHNVMYWYQQKSSQAPKLLFHYYDKDFNNEADTPDNFQSRRPNTSFCFLDIRSPGLGDTAMYLCATSRDLQGNQPQHFGDGTRLSIL.